This paragraph covers one TCR beta chain sequence. The sample is drawn from a study of blood T cell repertoires in COVID-19. Study in general: The cDNA or gDNA used as material had been derived from T cells, B-cell-depleted T cells, or PBMCs.

Using immunoSEQ multiplex PCR, the repertoire was profiled, and TCRdb retains in-frame clones only, with some absent. The table has 300,000 to 400,000 clones, 86% seen once. Germline CDR1 and CDR2: MNHNS and SASEGT. Losses at the gene ends were 4 bases for V and 2 bases for J; bases not matched to a gene: 15. The CDR3 has 19 residues. The chain combines TRBV6-1 with TRBJ1-3, with 9 nucleotides matching TRBD1. The source material was peripheral blood. The sequence was collected from a woman aged 60-75 years with COVID-19, enrolled during active disease. CDR3 amino acids: CASSVNYSGQGRAGNTIYF. The CDR3 DNA reads as TGTGCCAGCAGTGTAAATTACTCGGGACAGGGCAGAGCTGGAAACACCATATATTTT.